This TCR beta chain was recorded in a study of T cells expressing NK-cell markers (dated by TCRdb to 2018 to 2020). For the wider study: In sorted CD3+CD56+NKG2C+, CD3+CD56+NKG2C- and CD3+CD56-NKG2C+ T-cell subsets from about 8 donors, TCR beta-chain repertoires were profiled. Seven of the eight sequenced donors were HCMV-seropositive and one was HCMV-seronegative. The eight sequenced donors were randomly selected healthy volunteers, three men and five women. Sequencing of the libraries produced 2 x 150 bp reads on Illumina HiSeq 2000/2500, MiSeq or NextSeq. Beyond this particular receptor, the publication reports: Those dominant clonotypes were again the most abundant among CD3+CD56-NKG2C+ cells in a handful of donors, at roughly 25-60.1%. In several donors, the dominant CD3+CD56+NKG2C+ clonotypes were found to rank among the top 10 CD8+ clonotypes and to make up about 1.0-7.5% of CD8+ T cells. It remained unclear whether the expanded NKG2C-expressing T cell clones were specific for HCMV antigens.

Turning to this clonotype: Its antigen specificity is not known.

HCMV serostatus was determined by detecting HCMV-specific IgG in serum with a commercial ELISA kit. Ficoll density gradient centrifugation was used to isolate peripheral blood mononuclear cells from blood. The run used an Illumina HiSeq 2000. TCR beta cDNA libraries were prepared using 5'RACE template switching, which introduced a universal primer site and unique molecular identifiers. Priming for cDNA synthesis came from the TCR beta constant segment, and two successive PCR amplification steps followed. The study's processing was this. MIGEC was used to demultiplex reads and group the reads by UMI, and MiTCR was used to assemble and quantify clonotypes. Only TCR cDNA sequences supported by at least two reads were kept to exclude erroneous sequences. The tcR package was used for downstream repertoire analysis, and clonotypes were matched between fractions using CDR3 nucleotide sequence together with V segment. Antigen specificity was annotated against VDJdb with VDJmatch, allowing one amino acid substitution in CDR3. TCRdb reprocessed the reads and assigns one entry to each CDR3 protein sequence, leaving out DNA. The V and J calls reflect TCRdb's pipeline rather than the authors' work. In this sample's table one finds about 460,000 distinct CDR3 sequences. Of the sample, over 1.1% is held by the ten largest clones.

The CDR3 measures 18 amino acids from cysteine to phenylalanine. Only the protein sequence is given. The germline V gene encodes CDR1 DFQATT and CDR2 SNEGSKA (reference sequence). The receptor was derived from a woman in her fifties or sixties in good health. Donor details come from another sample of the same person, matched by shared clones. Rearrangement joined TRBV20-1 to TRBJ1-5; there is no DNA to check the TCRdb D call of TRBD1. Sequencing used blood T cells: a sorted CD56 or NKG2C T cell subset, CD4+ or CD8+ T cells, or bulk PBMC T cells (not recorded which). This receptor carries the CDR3 CSVTKTLSRGYSNQPQHF.